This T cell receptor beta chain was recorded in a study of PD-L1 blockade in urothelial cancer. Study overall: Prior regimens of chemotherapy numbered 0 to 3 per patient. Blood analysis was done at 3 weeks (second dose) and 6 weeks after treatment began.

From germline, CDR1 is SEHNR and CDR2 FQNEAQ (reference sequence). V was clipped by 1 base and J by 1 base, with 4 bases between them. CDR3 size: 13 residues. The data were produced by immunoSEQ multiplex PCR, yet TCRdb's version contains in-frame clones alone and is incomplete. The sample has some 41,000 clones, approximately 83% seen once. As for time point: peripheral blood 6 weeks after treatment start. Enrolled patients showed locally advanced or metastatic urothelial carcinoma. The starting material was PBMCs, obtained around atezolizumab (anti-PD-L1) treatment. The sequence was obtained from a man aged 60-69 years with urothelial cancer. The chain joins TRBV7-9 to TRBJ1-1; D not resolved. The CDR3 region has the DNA TGTGCCAGCAGCTTAGACAGGAACACTGAAGCTTTCTTT. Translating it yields CASSLDRNTEAFF. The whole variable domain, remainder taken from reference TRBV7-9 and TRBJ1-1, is DTGVSQNPRHKITKRGQNVTFRCDPISEHNRLYWYRQTLGQGPEFLTYFQNEAQLEKSRLLSDRFSAERPKGSFSTLEIQRTEQGDSAMYLCASSLDRNTEAFFGQGTRLTVV.